This TCR beta chain appears in the sequencing data of a study of blood T cell repertoires in COVID-19. Looked up from germline, CDR1 is SGHKS and CDR2 is YYEKEE (reference sequence). V was pared by 1 base and J by 4 bases, with 14 bases between. The CDR3 extends over 15 amino acids. Clones were sequenced by immunoSEQ multiplex PCR, and TCRdb holds only the in-frame ones, with some missing. The sample contains about 670,000 clones, 70% to 90% of which appear only once. The chain joins TRBV5-5 to TRBJ1-1; D is possibly TRBD1 (5 bases). Sequencing was done on a sample of peripheral blood. The origin of this receptor is a woman aged 18 to 35 with acute or convalescent COVID-19. The DNA of the CDR3 is TGTGCCAGCAGCTTGTTAGCGGACACGGGCACTGAAGCTTTCTTT. This sequence encodes CASSLLADTGTEAFF.